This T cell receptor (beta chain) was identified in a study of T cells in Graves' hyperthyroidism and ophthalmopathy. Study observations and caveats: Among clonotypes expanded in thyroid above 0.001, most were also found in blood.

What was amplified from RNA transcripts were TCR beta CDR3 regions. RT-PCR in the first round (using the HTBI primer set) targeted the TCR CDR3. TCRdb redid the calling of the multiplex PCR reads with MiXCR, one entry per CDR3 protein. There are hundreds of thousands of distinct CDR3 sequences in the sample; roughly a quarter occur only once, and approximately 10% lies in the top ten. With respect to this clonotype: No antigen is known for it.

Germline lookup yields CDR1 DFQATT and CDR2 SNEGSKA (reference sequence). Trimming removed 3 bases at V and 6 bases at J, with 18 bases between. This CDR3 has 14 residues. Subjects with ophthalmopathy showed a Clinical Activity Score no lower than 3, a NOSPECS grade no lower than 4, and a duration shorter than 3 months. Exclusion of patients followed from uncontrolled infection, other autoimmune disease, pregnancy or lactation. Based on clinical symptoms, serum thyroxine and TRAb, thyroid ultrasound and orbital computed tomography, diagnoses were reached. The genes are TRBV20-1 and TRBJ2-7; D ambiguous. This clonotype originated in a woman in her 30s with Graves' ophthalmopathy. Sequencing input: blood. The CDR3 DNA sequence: TGCAGTGCTAGTGAAAAGGGATGGAGTTTCGAGCAGTACTTC. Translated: CSASEKGWSFEQYF.